The TCR beta chain under discussion was sequenced for a study of PD-L1 blockade in urothelial cancer. Study in general: Patients went on atezolizumab in 2014, receiving 1,200 mg intravenously every 3 weeks. Anywhere from 0 to 3 prior chemotherapy regimens had been received by patients. Blood analysis took place 3 weeks (second dose) and 6 weeks after treatment start. There were a median of around 140,000 T cells in blood samples.

V dropped 6 bases and J dropped 3; count of bases not matched to a gene: 15. This CDR3 spans 17 amino acids. Germline lookup yields CDR1 WNHNN and CDR2 SYGVQD (reference sequence). TCRdb's table, derived via immunoSEQ multiplex PCR, lists solely in-frame clones and lacks some. The sample carries tens of thousands of clones, 75% to 90% recorded once. The chain combines TRBV10-1 with TRBJ2-3; 7 bases align to TRBD1. The clonotype comes from a man between 60 and 75 years old with urothelial cancer. The sample here was PBMCs, taken around atezolizumab (anti-PD-L1) treatment. CDR3 sequence reads: CASSPTTPTGRTDTQYF. The CDR3 nucleotides read TGCGCCAGCAGCCCCACTACACCGACAGGGCGGACAGATACGCAGTATTTT.